Listed here are 11 T cell receptor beta chains from one sample, sequenced in a study of shared clonotypes between healthy human individuals. Positively selected for CCR7, the CD45RO-negative cells used as naive CD8 cells excluded terminally differentiated effector memory CD45RA+ cells. TCRdb's copy holds only in-frame clones and misses some; the assay was immunoSEQ multiplex PCR. The table has over 2,000,000 clones, about 93% seen once. What was sequenced was naive CD8+ T cells from PBMCs. The receptors come from a man aged 18 to 30 in good health. Some clones in this sample may be carry-over from other donors' samples.

The V call is TRBV15, the J call TRBJ2-5; 9 nucleotides match TRBD2. Looked up from germline, CDR1 is LNHNV and CDR2 is YYDKDF (reference sequence). V was pared by 0 bases and J by 3 bases, with 8 bases of the junction left unmatched. The CDR3 has 17 amino acids. The CDR3 sequence is CATSRDWVAGEKETQYF. CDR3 nucleotides: TGTGCCACCAGCAGAGATTGGGTAGCGGGAGAGAAAGAGACCCAGTACTTC.

This chain uses TRBV27 with TRBJ2-7; TRBD1 agrees at 9 bases. Looked up from germline, CDR1 is MNHEY and CDR2 is SMNVEV (reference sequence). The ends lost 5 bases at V and 3 bases at J; junction bases unmatched: 11. The CDR3 totals 16 residues. The CDR3 sequence: CASSPRVGTGNYEQYF. CDR3 in DNA: TGTGCCAGCAGTCCTAGGGTGGGGACAGGGAACTACGAGCAGTACTTC.

The V call is TRBV11-2, the J call TRBJ2-7; D gene uncertain. The CDR3 runs 13 residues. Trimming left V 4 bases short and J 3 bases short, with 10 bases between. Germline assignment: CDR1 SGHAT and CDR2 FQNNGV. The CDR3 coding sequence is TGTGCCAGCAGCTACGGAAAAAACTACGAGCAGTACTTC. Residues: CASSYGKNYEQYF.

The CDR3 region is CASSLGVGENTEAFF. The CDR3 bases are TGTGCCAGCAGCTTAGGTGTCGGTGAGAACACTGAAGCTTTCTTT. The chain employs TRBV7-3 and TRBJ1-1; D gene unclear. From germline, CDR1 is SGHTA and CDR2 FQGTGA. This CDR3 has 15 amino acids. Trimming removed 2 bases from V and 1 base from J, with 11 bases in between. Combining the CDR3 with reference TRBV7-3 and TRBJ1-1 gives the whole variable domain GAGVSQTPSNKVTEKGKYVELRCDPISGHTALYWYRQSLGQGPEFLIYFQGTGAADDSGLPNDRFFAVRPEGSVSTLKIQRTERGDSAVYLCASSLGVGENTEAFFGQGTRLTVV.

The chain combines TRBV9 with TRBJ2-7, with D unresolved. The germline V gene encodes CDR1 SGDLS and CDR2 YYNGEE. CDR3 length: 13 amino acids. Trimming took off 5 bases at V and 2 bases at J, with 11 bases between the two ends. CDR3 bases: TGTGCCAGCAGTGGACCTAGTACCTACGAGCAGTACTTC. Translated: CASSGPSTYEQYF.

J is TRBJ1-5 and V is TRBV19; no firm D call. The germline V gene has CDR1 LNHDA and CDR2 SQIVND (reference sequence). The CDR3 sequence is 15 residues long. Deletions cut 5 bases from V and 9 bases from J, with 20 bases between. CDR3 bases: TGTGCCAGTAGTTCCCGGACGGATTTGCACTGGCCCCAGCATTTT. As protein: CASSSRTDLHWPQHF.

The V gene is TRBV15, the J gene TRBJ2-1, with D possibly matching TRBD1 (6 bases). V was trimmed by 5 bases and J by 13 bases, leaving 15 bases between them. Germline V lookup: CDR1 LNHNV, CDR2 YYDKDF (reference sequence). This CDR3 has 12 amino acids. CDR3 nucleotides: TGTGCCACCAGCGAGAACAGGGTTGAACAGTTCTTC. Its translation: CATSENRVEQFF.

V usage is TRBV4-2 and J usage is TRBJ1-5; D is unclear. CDR1 LGHNA and CDR2 YNFKEQ come from the germline V gene. With 0 bases removed from V and 1 base from J, the gap between germline ends came to 7 bases. This CDR3 has 15 amino acids. The DNA of the CDR3 is TGTGCCAGCAGCCAAGAGGGCTTAAGCAATCAGCCCCAGCATTTT. Protein: CASSQEGLSNQPQHF.

This sequence joins TRBV4-3 and TRBJ2-4; TRBD2 matches 13 bases. CDR3 length equals 18 residues. Looked up from germline, CDR1 is LGHNA and CDR2 is YSLEER. V was pared by 0 bases and J by 3 bases, with 5 bases of the junction left unmatched. CDR3 protein: CASSQETSGRMGKNIQYF. DNA of the CDR3: TGCGCCAGCAGCCAAGAGACTAGCGGGAGGATGGGCAAAAACATTCAGTACTTC.

V gene TRBV4-3 combines with J gene TRBJ1-2; the D gene is possibly TRBD1 (6 bases). The CDR3 sequence is 15 residues long. Trimming took 1 base from V and 6 from J, leaving 15 bases between them. The germline CDR1 and CDR2 sequences are LGHNA and YSLEER. CDR3 sequence (DNA): TGCGCCAGCAGCCAAGGGGACACGTACCAACATGGCTACACCTTC. Its translation: CASSQGDTYQHGYTF.

The genes are TRBV15 and TRBJ2-7, with TRBD2 as a possible D gene (5 bases). This CDR3 has 14 amino acids. V lost 9 bases and J lost 7, with 22 bases in between. Germline loops: CDR1 LNHNV, CDR2 YYDKDF (reference sequence). CDR3 amino acids: CATGETKLTDEQYF. The CDR3, as DNA: TGTGCCACTGGGGAGACTAAATTGACGGATGAGCAGTACTTC. The whole variable domain, filled in from reference TRBV15 and TRBJ2-7, reads DAMVIQNPRYQVTQFGKPVTLSCSQTLNHNVMYWYQQKSSQAPKLLFHYYDKDFNNEADTPDNFQSRRPNTSFCFLDIRSPGLGDTAMYLCATGETKLTDEQYFGPGTRLTVT.